The 9 T cell receptor beta chains reported below all come from one sample, sequenced in a study of blood T cells in healthy people across ages. Primers used in a second PCR of roughly 6 to 12 cycles were a sample-barcoded 5' primer and a J-beta primer mix. Via MiXCR, TCRdb re-called the 5' RACE reads, giving one row per CDR3 protein. This repertoire shows 1.2 million to 1.5 million distinct CDR3 sequences, around 42% found once; its top ten account for approximately 7.9%. Input material: blood. These receptors were taken from a woman under 30 in good health.

The chain joins TRBV12-3 or TRBV12-4 to TRBJ2-7; 7 nucleotides align to TRBD2. Germline trimming cut 5 bases from V and 1 base from J; bases unmatched to any gene: 5. CDR3 size: 14 residues. CDR3: CASSVAGASYEQYF. As DNA, the CDR3 is TGTGCCAGCAGTGTTGCGGGAGCATCCTACGAGCAGTACTTC.

The rearrangement uses TRBV20-1 and TRBJ2-4; 14 bases are a match to TRBD2. The tail of the sequence fits TRBJ2-5 better, so the J call may be wrong. Germline values: CDR1 DFQATT, CDR2 SNEGSKA (reference sequence). The CDR3 is 18 amino acids. CDR3 bases: TGCAGTGCTAGAGATGAGGGACTAGCGGGAGCCACGGCAAAGACCCAGTACTTC. The encoded protein is CSARDEGLAGATAKTQYF.

Notes on this clonotype: A far larger clone lies a single base away; this is likely a read error. This chain joins TRBV12-3 or TRBV12-4 and TRBJ1-2, with 10 nucleotides matching TRBD1. With V trimmed by 4 bases and J by 4 bases, 0 bases remained unmatched. The CDR3 length is 13 residues. The CDR3 DNA follows: TGTGCCAGCAGTTGGGACAGGGGCTATGGCTACACCTTC. This codes for CASSWDRGYGYTF.

This clonotype was found once. The chain joins TRBV5-1 to TRBJ2-7; maybe TRBD1 (6 bases). Germline V gives CDR1 SGHRS, CDR2 YFSETQ. Between the trimmed V and J ends, which lost 3 bases and 2 bases, there was a span of 15 bases. This CDR3 comprises 15 residues. As DNA, the CDR3 is TGCGCCAGCAGCTACGGCGACAGGAAAGCCTACGAGCAGTACTTC. As protein: CASSYGDRKAYEQYF. The full variable domain, with the rest looked up from reference TRBV5-1 and TRBJ2-7, is KAGVTQTPRYLIKTRGQQVTLSCSPISGHRSVSWYQQTPGQGLQFLFEYFSETQRNKGNFPGRFSGRQFSNSRSEMNVSTLELGDSALYLCASSYGDRKAYEQYFGPGTRLTVT.

This clonotype appeared a few times. This sequence joins TRBV6-6 and TRBJ2-3; TRBD1 is a possible D gene (6 bases). The CDR3 length is 15 residues. Germline V lookup: CDR1 MNHNY, CDR2 SVGAGI (reference sequence). V was pared by 7 bases and J by 6 bases, with 20 bases between. CDR3 protein: CASTRDTTIMDTQYF. The CDR3 bases are TGTGCCAGCACCAGGGACACTACCATAATGGATACGCAGTATTTT.

The J gene is TRBJ2-2, the V gene TRBV5-1; a weak D match, TRBD2 (6 bases). The V gene's germline CDR1 is SGHRS and CDR2 YFSETQ. CDR3 length: 16 residues. V shed 0 bases and J shed 1 base, with 10 bases lying between them. The CDR3, as DNA: TGCGCCAGCAGCTTGGGCAGCGGGTGGAACACCGGGGAGCTGTTTTTT. As protein: CASSLGSGWNTGELFF. The complete variable domain, with remaining parts taken from reference TRBV5-1 and TRBJ2-2, reads KAGVTQTPRYLIKTRGQQVTLSCSPISGHRSVSWYQQTPGQGLQFLFEYFSETQRNKGNFPGRFSGRQFSNSRSEMNVSTLELGDSALYLCASSLGSGWNTGELFFGEGSRLTVL.

This chain links TRBV7-2 with TRBJ2-3; tentatively, D is TRBD1 or TRBD2 (5 bases each). The CDR3 consists of 16 residues. Germline V lookup: CDR1 SGHTA, CDR2 FQGNSA. V lost 5 bases and J lost 1, with 16 bases in between. The CDR3 nucleotides read TGTGCCAGCAGCAAACGGGACGCATTACGCACAGATACGCAGTATTTT. This gives the protein CASSKRDALRTDTQYF.

This clonotype has more than one count but fewer than ten. This chain uses TRBV9 with TRBJ2-7; maybe TRBD1 (6 bases). The CDR3 has 13 amino acids. V lost 3 bases to trimming and J lost 1 base, with 8 bases between them. The germline CDR1 and CDR2 sequences are SGDLS and YYNGEE. The CDR3 loop reads CASSGQASYEQYF. In nucleotides, the CDR3 is TGTGCCAGCAGCGGACAGGCGTCCTACGAGCAGTACTTC.

The chain couples TRBV6-5 to TRBJ1-2, with D hard to call. V lost 2 bases and J lost 4, with 14 bases in between. From germline, CDR1 is MNHEY and CDR2 SVGAGI. This CDR3 contains 15 residues. Written as DNA, the CDR3 is TGTGCCAGCAGTTACGACCTCCTAGCCGGCTATGGCTACACCTTC. Translated, it gives CASSYDLLAGYGYTF.